The 8 T cell receptor beta chains below come from one sample, sequenced in a study of blood T cell repertoires in COVID-19. Method: immunoSEQ multiplex PCR; TCRdb's copy keeps in-frame clones and lacks some. Here the sample spans some 180,000 clones, around 79% being singletons. The sequencing input was peripheral blood. The receptors were gathered from a woman in her thirties or forties with COVID-19, enrolled during active disease.

The chain is built from TRBV5-4 and TRBJ1-2, with TRBD1 as a possible D gene (5 bases). The CDR3 is 16 amino acids. Trimming stripped 4 bases from V and 0 bases from J, with 16 bases between. CDR1 and CDR2 from the germline V gene are SGHNT and YYREEE (reference sequence). The CDR3 loop reads CASSPPRSTANYGYTF. CDR3 bases: TGTGCCAGCAGCCCCCCGAGGTCGACAGCTAACTATGGCTACACCTTC.

J is TRBJ2-7 and V is TRBV16; no reliable D call. V was trimmed by 5 bases and J by 4 bases, leaving 6 bases between them. The germline gives CDR1 KGHSY, CDR2 FQNENV. The CDR3 has 11 residues. The CDR3 DNA follows: TGTGCCAGCAGCAGCTCATACGAGCAGTACTTC. Amino acids: CASSSSYEQYF.

The chain joins TRBV5-1 to TRBJ1-1, with TRBD1 matching 8 bases. CDR1 and CDR2 from the germline V gene are SGHRS and YFSETQ. The CDR3 has 15 amino acids. With V trimmed by 0 bases and J by 4 bases, 5 bases remained unmatched. The CDR3 protein is CASSLGTGSGTEAFF. Written as DNA, the CDR3 is TGCGCCAGCAGCTTGGGGACAGGGTCGGGCACTGAAGCTTTCTTT.

This sequence joins TRBV29-1 and TRBJ2-5; TRBD1 agrees at 7 bases. V shed 4 bases, J shed 0 bases, and the junction held 11 bases outside the gene matches. This CDR3 spans 16 amino acids. The germline gives CDR1 SQVTM, CDR2 ANQGSEA. The CDR3 region has the DNA TGCAGCGTTGGCCACAGGGGTCCAGGGTACCAAGAGACCCAGTACTTC. This encodes CSVGHRGPGYQETQYF.

This sequence joins TRBV2 and TRBJ1-6; D is uncertain. V lost 4 bases and J lost 7, with 8 bases in between. The CDR3 runs to 13 residues. Germline assignment: CDR1 SNHLY and CDR2 FYNNEI. The CDR3 DNA follows: TGTGCCAGCAGTGTCAGGCCGAATTCACCCCTCCACTTT. Its translation: CASSVRPNSPLHF.

This clone was observed a few times. The chain joins TRBV7-9 to TRBJ2-7, with 8 bases lining up with TRBD1. Trimming cost V 5 bases and J 0 bases; bases outside gene matches: 9. CDR1 is SEHNR and CDR2 is FQNEAQ in the germline V gene (reference sequence). The CDR3 has 16 residues. CDR3 nucleotides: TGTGCCAGCAGCCCACCCGGGACAGGCAACTCCTACGAGCAGTACTTC. This sequence encodes CASSPPGTGNSYEQYF.

This clone was counted between two and nine times. The chain is built from TRBV6-5 and TRBJ1-3, with D possibly TRBD1 on 6 matching bases. Germline V gene sequence: CDR1 MNHEY, CDR2 SVGAGI. The V gene lost 5 bases and the J gene lost 2 bases, with 10 bases spanning the gap. The CDR3 is 14 residues long. CDR3 sequence (DNA): TGTGCCAGCAGTCGGACAGCTCCTGGAAACACCATATATTTT. Translation gives CASSRTAPGNTIYF.

This chain links TRBV18 with TRBJ1-2; D may be TRBD1 (6 bases). Germline lookup yields CDR1 KGHSH and CDR2 LQKENI. V lost 5 bases, J lost 0 bases, and 13 bases lay in between. The CDR3 has 15 residues. The CDR3 here is CASSSMDSPNYGYTF. CDR3 bases: TGTGCCAGCTCATCAATGGACAGTCCTAACTATGGCTACACCTTC.